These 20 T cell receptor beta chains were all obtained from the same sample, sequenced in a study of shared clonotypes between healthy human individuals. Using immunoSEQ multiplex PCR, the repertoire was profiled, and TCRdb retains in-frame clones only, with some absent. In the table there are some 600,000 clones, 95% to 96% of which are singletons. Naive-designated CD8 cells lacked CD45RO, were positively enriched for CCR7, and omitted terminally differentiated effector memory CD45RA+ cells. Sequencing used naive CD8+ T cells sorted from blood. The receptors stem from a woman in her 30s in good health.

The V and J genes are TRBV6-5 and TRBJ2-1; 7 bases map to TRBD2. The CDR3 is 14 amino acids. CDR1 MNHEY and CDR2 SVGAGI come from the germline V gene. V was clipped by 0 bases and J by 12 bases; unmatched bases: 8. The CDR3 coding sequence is TGTGCCAGCAGTTACTCGAATCAGCCGGGGGGGCAGTTCTTC. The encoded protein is CASSYSNQPGGQFF.

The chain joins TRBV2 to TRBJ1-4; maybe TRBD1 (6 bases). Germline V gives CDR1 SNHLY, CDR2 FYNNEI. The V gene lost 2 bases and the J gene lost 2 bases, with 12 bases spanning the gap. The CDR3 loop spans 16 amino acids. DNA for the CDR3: TGTGCCAGCAGTGAACAGGGGAGCGGGACTAATGAAAAACTGTTTTTT. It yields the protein CASSEQGSGTNEKLFF.

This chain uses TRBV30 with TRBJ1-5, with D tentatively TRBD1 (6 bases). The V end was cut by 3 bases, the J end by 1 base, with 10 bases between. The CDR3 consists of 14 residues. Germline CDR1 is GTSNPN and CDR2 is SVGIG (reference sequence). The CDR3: CAWSPGVSNQPQHF. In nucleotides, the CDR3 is TGTGCCTGGAGCCCAGGGGTGAGCAATCAGCCCCAGCATTTT.

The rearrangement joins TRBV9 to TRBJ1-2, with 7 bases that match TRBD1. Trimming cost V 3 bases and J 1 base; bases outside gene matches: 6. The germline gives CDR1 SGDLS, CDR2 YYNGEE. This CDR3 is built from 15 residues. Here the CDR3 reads CASSAGTAGNYGYTF. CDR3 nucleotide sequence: TGTGCCAGCAGCGCCGGGACAGCGGGTAACTATGGCTACACCTTC.

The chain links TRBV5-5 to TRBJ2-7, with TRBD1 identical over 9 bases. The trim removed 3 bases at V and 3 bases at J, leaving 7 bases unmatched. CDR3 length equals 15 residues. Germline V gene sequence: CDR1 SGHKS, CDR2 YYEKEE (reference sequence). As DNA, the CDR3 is TGTGCCAGCAGCTCGGACAGGGGAAGGGGCTACGAGCAGTACTTC. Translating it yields CASSSDRGRGYEQYF.

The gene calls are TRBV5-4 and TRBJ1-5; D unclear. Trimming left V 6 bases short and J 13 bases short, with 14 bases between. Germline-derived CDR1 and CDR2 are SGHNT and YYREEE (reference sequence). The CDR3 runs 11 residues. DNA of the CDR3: TGTGCCAGCATCCTGTTGGGATTTCAGCATTTT. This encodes CASILLGFQHF. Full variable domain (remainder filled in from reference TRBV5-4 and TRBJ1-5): ETGVTQSPTHLIKTRGQQVTLRCSSQSGHNTVSWYQQALGQGPQFIFQYYREEENGRGNFPPRFSGLQFPNYSSELNVNALELDDSALYLCASILLGFQHFGDGTRLSIL.

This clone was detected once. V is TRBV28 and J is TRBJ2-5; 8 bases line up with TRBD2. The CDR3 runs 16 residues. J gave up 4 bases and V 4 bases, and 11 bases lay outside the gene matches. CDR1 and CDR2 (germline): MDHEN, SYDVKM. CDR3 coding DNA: TGTGCCAGCAGTTCCCCGGAGCGGGAGTTGCGAGAGACCCAGTACTTC. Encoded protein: CASSSPERELRETQYF.

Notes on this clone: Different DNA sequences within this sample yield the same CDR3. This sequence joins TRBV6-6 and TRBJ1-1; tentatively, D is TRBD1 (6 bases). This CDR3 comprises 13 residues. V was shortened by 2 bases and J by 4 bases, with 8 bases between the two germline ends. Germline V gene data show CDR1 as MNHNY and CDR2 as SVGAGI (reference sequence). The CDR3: CASSYEGGTEAFF. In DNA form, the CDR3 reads TGTGCCAGCAGTTACGAGGGGGGCACTGAAGCTTTCTTT.

The CDR3 protein is CASSFGGTYEQYF. CDR3 sequence (DNA): TGTGCCAGCAGCTTCGGCGGCACCTACGAGCAGTACTTC. V and J are TRBV5-4 and TRBJ2-7; no firm D call. The CDR3 loop spans 13 amino acids. The ends were cut back, 2 bases at V and 2 bases at J, with 8 bases in the middle. The germline V gene has CDR1 SGHNT and CDR2 YYREEE (reference sequence).

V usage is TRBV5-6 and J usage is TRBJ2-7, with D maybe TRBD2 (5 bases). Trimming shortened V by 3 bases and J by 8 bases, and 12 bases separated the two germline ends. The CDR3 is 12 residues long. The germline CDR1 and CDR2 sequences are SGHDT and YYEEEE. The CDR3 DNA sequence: TGTGCCAGCAGCTATGGGAGTTCGAAGCAGTACTTC. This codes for CASSYGSSKQYF.

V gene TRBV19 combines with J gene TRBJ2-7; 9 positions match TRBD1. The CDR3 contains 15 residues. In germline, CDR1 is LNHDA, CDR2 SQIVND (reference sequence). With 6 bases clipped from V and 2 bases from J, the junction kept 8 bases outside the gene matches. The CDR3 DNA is TGTGCCAGTAGCGAACCGGGACAGGGAGCCTACGAGCAGTACTTC. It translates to CASSEPGQGAYEQYF.

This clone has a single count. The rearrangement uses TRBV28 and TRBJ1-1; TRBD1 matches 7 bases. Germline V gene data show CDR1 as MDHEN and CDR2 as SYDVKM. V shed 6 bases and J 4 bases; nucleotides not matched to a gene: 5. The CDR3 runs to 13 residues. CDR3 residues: CASSAGGFTEAFF. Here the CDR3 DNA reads TGTGCCAGCAGCGCAGGGGGTTTCACTGAAGCTTTCTTT.

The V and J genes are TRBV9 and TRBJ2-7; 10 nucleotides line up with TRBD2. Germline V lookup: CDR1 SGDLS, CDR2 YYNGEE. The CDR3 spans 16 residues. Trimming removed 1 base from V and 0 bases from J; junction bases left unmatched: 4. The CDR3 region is CASSVSTSGTSYEQYF. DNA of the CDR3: TGTGCCAGCAGCGTATCTACTAGCGGGACCTCCTACGAGCAGTACTTC.

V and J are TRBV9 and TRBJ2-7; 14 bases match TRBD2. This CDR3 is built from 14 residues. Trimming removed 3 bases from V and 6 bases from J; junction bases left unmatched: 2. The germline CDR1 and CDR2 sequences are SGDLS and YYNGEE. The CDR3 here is CASSGGLAGVEQYF. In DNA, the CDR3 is TGTGCCAGCAGCGGGGGACTAGCGGGAGTCGAGCAGTACTTC. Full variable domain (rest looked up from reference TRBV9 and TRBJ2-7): DSGVTQTPKHLITATGQRVTLRCSPRSGDLSVYWYQQSLDQGLQFLIQYYNGEERAKGNILERFSAQQFPDLHSELNLSSLELGDSALYFCASSGGLAGVEQYFGPGTRLTVT.

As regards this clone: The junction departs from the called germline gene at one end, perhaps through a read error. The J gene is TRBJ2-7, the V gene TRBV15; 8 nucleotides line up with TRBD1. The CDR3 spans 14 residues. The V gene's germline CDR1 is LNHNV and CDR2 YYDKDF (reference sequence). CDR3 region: CATSVWDRSSEQYF. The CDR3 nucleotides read TGTGCCACCAGCGTTTGGGACAGGTCCTCCGAGCAGTACTTC.

The CDR3 nucleotides are TGTGCCAGCAGTTTAGGGACAGGGGGTATGGGGGAGCAGTACTTC. It codes for CASSLGTGGMGEQYF. The gene calls are TRBV27 and TRBJ2-7; 11 positions agree with TRBD1. The CDR3 extends over 15 amino acids. With 2 bases clipped from V and 7 bases from J, the junction kept 7 bases outside the gene matches. In germline, CDR1 is MNHEY, CDR2 SMNVEV (reference sequence).

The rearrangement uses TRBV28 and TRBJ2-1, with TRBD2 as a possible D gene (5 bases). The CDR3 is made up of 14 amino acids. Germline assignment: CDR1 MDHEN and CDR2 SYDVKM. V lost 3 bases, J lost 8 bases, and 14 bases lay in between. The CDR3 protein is CASSFLARTDEQFF. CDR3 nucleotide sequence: TGTGCCAGCAGTTTTCTAGCCAGGACGGATGAGCAGTTCTTC.

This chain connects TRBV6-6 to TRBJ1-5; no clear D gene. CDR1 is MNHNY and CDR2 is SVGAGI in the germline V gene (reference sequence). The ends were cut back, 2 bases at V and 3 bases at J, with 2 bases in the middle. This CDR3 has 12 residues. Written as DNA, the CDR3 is TGTGCCAGCAGTTACGACAATCAGCCCCAGCATTTT. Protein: CASSYDNQPQHF.

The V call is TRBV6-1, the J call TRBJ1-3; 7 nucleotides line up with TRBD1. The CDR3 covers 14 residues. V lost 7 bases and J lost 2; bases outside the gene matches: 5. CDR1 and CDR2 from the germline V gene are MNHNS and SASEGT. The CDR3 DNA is TGTGCCAGCAAAAGGGACAGTACTGGAAACACCATATATTTT. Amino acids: CASKRDSTGNTIYF.

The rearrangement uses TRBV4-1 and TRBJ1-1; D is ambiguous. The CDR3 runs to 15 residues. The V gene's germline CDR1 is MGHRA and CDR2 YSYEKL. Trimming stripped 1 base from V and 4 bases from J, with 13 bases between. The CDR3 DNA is TGCGCCAGCAGCCAAGCGGCGGGCTTCGGCACTGAAGCTTTCTTT. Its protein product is CASSQAAGFGTEAFF.